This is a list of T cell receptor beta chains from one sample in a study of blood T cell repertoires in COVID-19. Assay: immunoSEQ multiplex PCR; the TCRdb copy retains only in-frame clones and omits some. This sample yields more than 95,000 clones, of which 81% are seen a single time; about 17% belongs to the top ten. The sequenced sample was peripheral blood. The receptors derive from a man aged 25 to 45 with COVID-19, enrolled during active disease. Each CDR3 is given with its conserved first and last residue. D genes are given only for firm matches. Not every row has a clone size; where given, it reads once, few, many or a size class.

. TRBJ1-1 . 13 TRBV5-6 CASSLGQFTEAFF TGTGCCAGCAGCTTGGGGCAGTTCACTGAAGCTTTCTTT
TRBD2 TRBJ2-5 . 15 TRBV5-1 CATRRGTSGQETQYF TGCGCCACCCGCCGGGGGACTAGCGGCCAAGAGACCCAGTACTTC
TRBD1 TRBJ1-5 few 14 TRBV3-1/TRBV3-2 CASSHRGLNQPQHF TGTGCCAGCAGCCACAGGGGGTTAAATCAGCCCCAGCATTTT
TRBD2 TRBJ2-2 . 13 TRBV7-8 CASSGRVTGELFF TGTGCCAGCAGCGGGAGGGTAACCGGGGAGCTGTTTTTT
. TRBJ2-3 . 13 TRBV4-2 CASSQDQEDTQYF TGTGCCAGCAGCCAAGATCAGGAAGATACGCAGTATTTT
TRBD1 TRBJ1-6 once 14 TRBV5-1 CASSPGQQESPLHF TGCGCCAGCAGTCCGGGACAGCAGGAATCACCCCTCCACTTT
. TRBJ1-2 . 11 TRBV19 CASRTVRGYTF TGTGCCAGTAGGACAGTAAGGGGCTACACCTTC
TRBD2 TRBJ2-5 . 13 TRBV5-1 CASRFSGEETQYF TGCGCCAGCAGGTTTAGCGGGGAAGAGACCCAGTACTTC
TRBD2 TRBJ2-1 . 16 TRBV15 CATSSFLAGGYNEQFF TGTGCCACCAGCAGTTTCCTGGCGGGGGGTTACAATGAGCAGTTCTTC
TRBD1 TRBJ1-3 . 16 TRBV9 CASSVGRGHAGNTIYF TGTGCCAGCAGCGTAGGCAGGGGGCATGCTGGAAACACCATATATTTT
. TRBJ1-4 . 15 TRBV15 CATSREGRPGGKLFF TGTGCCACCAGCAGAGAGGGCAGGCCTGGGGGGAAACTGTTTTTT
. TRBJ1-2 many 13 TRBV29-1 CSVAPLEYHGYTF TGCAGCGTAGCCCCTTTAGAGTACCATGGCTACACCTTC
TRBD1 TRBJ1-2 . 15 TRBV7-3 CASSPGTGGRSGYTF TGTGCCAGCAGCCCTGGGACAGGCGGGCGGAGTGGCTACACCTTC
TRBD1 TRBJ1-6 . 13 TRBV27 CASSWDSYSPLHF TGTGCCAGCAGTTGGGACAGTTATTCACCCCTCCACTTT